The source of this T cell receptor beta chain is a study of OX40 agonist ivuxolimab in advanced cancers. Study-level background: Each patient was given ivuxolimab into a vein every 2 weeks, at 0.01 to 10 mg/kg.

Clones were read by immunoSEQ multiplex PCR, and TCRdb kept only the in-frame ones, dropping some. The sample shows 70,000 to 95,000 clones, about 83% of them seen only once. Only a few counts were recorded for this clone. This CDR3 region has 14 residues. Trimming pared 0 bases from V and 15 bases from J, leaving 16 bases between. Per the germline V gene, CDR1 is SGHRS and CDR2 is YFSETQ. V and J are TRBV5-1 and TRBJ1-6; D call uncertain. The clonotype originates from an adult with an advanced solid tumor such as melanoma, head and neck, liver or kidney cancer. The sample consisted of CD4+ or CD8+ T cells sorted from blood, taken in a trial of the OX40 agonist ivuxolimab. CDR3 sequence: CASSLEVSSASLHF. The DNA for the CDR3 is TGCGCCAGCAGCTTGGAGGTTTCCTCCGCTAGCCTCCACTTT.